This T cell receptor (beta chain) was documented in a study of blood T cell repertoires in COVID-19. The wider study: T cells, B-cell-depleted T cells, or PBMCs supplied cDNA or gDNA.

Seattle-derived patients entered the study during active infection and were followed longitudinally. V was trimmed by 3 bases and J by 0 bases, leaving 8 bases between them. This CDR3 is built from 14 residues. Germline loops: CDR1 LGHDT, CDR2 YNNKEL (reference sequence). Authors' methods: It was from reference gene primer amplification that nucleated cell counts were estimated. Some clones are missing from TCRdb's copy, which holds only in-frame ones; the method was immunoSEQ multiplex PCR. V and J calls and clone size follow that table, whereas D and trimming were derived from the DNA. The table lists approximately 300,000 clones, around 89% of them singletons.

The TCR originated in a woman aged 40-49 years with COVID-19, enrolled during active disease. J is TRBJ1-2 and V is TRBV3-1 (or the pseudogene TRBV3-2), with D hard to call. The sequenced sample was peripheral blood. Here the CDR3 DNA reads TGTGCCAGCAGCCAGTCCGGTGCTAACTATGGCTACACCTTC. Protein: CASSQSGANYGYTF.